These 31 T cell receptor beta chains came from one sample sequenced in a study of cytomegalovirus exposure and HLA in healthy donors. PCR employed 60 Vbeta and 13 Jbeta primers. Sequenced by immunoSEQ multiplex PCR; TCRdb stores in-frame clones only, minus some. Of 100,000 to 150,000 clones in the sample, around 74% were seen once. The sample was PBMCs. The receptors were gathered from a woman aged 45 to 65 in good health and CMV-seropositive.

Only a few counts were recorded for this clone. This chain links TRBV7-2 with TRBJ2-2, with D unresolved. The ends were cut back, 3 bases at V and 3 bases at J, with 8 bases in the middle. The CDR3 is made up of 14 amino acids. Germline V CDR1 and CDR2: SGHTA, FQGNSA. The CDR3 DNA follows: TGTGCCAGCAGCTTCTCCAGGTACACCGGGGAGCTGTTTTTT. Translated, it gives CASSFSRYTGELFF.

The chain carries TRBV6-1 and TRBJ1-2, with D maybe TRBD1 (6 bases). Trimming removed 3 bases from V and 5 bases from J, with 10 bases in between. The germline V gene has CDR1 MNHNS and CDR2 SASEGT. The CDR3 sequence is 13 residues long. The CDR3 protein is CASSDRGLYGYTF. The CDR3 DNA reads TGTGCCAGCAGTGACAGGGGTTTATATGGCTACACCTTC.

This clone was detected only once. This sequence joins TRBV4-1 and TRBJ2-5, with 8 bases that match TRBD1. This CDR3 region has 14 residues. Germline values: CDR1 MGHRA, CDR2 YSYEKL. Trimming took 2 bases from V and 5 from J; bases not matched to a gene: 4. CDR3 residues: CASSQLTGDETQYF. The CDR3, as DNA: TGCGCCAGCAGCCAACTGACAGGGGACGAGACCCAGTACTTC.

The CDR3 bases are TGTGCCGGACCCCAGACAGGCGATCCGAGCCGCGGCGAGCAGTACTTC. It encodes CAGPQTGDPSRGEQYF. This chain links TRBV6-7 with TRBJ2-7; D might be TRBD1 (6 bases). TRBV6-7 is an ORF, and what it does is uncertain. V lost 11 bases to trimming and J lost 6 bases, with 29 bases between them. The CDR3 has 16 amino acids.

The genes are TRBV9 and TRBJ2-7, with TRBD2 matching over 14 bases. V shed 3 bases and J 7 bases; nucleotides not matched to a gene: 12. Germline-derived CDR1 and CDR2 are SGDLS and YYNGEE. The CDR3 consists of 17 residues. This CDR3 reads CASSAGLAGDSGYEQYF. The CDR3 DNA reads TGTGCCAGCAGCGCGGGACTAGCGGGGGACTCCGGATATGAGCAGTACTTC.

Here the CDR3 reads CASSSGQAYGYTF. CDR3 in DNA: TGTGCCAGCAGCTCGGGACAGGCCTATGGCTACACCTTC. The V gene is TRBV7-9, the J gene TRBJ1-2, with 8 nucleotides matching TRBD1. The germline V gene encodes CDR1 SEHNR and CDR2 FQNEAQ (reference sequence). Unmatched junction bases numbered 2, after V lost 4 bases and J lost 4 bases. The CDR3 runs to 13 residues.

CDR3 sequence reads: CAISESLSAGGNYNEQFF. DNA of the CDR3: TGTGCCATCAGTGAGTCGTTAAGCGCGGGGGGGAACTACAATGAGCAGTTCTTC. V and J are TRBV10-3 and TRBJ2-1; TRBD2 agrees at 9 bases. This CDR3 contains 18 residues. Trimming cost V 0 bases and J 3 bases; bases outside gene matches: 9. Germline CDR1 ENHRY, CDR2 SYGVKD.

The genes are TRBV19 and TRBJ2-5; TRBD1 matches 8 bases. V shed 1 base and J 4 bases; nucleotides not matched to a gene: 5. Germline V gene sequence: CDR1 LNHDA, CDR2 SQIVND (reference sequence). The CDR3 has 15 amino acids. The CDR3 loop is CASSIGGTGGETQYF. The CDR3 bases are TGTGCCAGTAGTATAGGTGGTACAGGGGGAGAGACCCAGTACTTC.

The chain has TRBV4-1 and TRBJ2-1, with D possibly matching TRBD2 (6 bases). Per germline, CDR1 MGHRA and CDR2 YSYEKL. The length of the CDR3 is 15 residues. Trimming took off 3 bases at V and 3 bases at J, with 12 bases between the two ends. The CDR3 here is CASSHGGAFYNEQFF. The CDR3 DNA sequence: TGCGCCAGCAGCCATGGCGGGGCATTCTACAATGAGCAGTTCTTC.

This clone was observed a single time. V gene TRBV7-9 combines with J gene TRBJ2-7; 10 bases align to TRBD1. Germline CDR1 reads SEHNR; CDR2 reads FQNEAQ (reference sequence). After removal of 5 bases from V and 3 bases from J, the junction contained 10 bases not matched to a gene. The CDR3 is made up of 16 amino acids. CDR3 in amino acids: CASSGQGVSGYYEQYF. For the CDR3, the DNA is TGTGCCAGCAGCGGACAGGGGGTGAGTGGGTACTACGAGCAGTACTTC.

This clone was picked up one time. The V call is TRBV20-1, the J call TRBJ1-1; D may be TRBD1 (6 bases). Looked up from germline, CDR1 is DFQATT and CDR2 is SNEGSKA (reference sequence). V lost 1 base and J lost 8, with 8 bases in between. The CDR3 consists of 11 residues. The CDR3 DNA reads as TGCAGTGCTAGAGTCGGGACAGAAGCTTTCTTT. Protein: CSARVGTEAFF.

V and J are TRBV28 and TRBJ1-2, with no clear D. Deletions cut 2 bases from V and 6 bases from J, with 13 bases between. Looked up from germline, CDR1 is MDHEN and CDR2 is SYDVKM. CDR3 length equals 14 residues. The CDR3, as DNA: TGTGCCAGCAGTTTACCGACATGGCGAAATGGCTACACCTTC. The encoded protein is CASSLPTWRNGYTF.

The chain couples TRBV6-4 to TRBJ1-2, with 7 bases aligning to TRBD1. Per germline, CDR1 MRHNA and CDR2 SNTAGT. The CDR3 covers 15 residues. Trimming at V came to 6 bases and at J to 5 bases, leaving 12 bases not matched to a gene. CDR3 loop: CASSPQGVPGYGYTF. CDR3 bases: TGTGCCAGCAGCCCGCAGGGGGTCCCGGGGTATGGCTACACCTTC.

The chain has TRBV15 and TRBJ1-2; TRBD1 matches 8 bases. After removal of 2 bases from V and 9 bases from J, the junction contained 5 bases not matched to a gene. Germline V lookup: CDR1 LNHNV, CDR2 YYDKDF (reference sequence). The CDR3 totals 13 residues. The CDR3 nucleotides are TGTGCCACCAGCAGACCAGGGGGCGGGAGCTACACCTTC. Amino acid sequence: CATSRPGGGSYTF.

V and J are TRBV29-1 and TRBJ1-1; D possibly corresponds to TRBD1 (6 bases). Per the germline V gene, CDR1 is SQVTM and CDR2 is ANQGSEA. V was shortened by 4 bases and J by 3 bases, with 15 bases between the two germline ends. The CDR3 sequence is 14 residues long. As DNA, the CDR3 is TGCAGCGTTGTGTCAGGGGAACTGGACACTGAAGCTTTCTTT. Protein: CSVVSGELDTEAFF.

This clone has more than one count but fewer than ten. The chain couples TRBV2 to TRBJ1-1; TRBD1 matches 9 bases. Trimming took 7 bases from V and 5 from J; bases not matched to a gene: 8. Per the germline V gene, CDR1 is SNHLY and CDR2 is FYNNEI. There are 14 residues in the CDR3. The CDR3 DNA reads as TGTGCCAGCACCCAAACAGGGGGCACTACTGAAGCTTTCTTT. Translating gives CASTQTGGTTEAFF. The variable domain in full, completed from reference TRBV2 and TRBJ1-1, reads EPEVTQTPSHQVTQMGQEVILRCVPISNHLYFYWYRQILGQKVEFLVSFYNNEISEKSEIFDDQFSVERPDGSNFTLKIRSTKLEDSAMYFCASTQTGGTTEAFFGQGTRLTVV.

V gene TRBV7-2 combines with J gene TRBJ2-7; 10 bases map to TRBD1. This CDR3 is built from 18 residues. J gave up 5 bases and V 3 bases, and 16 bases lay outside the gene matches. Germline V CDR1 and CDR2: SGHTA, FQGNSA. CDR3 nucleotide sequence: TGTGCCAGCAGCTTCCTCCCTGGGACAGGGGATGTTGTGGACGAGCAGTACTTC. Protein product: CASSFLPGTGDVVDEQYF.

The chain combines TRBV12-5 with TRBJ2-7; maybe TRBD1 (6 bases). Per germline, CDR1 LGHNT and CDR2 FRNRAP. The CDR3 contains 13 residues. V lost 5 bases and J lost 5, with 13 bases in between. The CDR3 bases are TGTGCTAGTGGTCAACAGGGTGGTGACGAGCAGTACTTC. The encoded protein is CASGQQGGDEQYF.

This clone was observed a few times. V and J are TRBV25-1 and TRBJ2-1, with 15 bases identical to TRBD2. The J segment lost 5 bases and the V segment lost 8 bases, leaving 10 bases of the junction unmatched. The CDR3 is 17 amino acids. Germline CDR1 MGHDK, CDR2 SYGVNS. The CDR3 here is CASAGAGLAGGHNEQFF. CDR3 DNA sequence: TGTGCCAGCGCGGGAGCGGGACTAGCGGGGGGCCACAATGAGCAGTTCTTC.

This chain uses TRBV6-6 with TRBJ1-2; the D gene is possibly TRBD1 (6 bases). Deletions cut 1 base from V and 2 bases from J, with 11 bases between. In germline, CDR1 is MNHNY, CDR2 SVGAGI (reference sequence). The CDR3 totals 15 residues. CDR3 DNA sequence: TGTGCCAGCAGTTACTTGGACAGCGAAAACTATGGCTACACCTTC. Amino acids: CASSYLDSENYGYTF.

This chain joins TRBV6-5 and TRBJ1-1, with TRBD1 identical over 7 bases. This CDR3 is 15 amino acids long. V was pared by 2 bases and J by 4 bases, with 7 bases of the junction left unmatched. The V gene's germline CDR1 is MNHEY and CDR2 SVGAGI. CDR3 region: CASSYTTGAGTEAFF. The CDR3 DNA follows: TGTGCCAGCAGTTACACCACAGGGGCAGGCACTGAAGCTTTCTTT.

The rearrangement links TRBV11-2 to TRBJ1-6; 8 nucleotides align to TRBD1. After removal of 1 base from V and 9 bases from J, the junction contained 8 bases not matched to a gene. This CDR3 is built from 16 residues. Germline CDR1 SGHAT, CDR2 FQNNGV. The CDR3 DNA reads TGTGCCAGCAGCTTAGTTTTTCAGGGGGCGGCTTCACCCCTCCACTTT. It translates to CASSLVFQGAASPLHF.

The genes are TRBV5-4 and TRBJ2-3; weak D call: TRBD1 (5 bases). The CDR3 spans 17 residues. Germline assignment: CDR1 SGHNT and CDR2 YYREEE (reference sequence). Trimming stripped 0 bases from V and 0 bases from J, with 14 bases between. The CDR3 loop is CASSLAARGSSTDTQYF. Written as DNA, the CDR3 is TGTGCCAGCAGCTTGGCCGCTAGGGGTTCTAGCACAGATACGCAGTATTTT.

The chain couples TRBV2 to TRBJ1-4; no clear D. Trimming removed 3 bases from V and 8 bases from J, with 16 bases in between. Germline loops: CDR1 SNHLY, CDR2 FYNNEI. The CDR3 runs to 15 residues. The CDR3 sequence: CASSDVGSPGEKLFF. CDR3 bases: TGTGCCAGCAGTGATGTGGGCAGTCCGGGAGAAAAACTGTTTTTT.

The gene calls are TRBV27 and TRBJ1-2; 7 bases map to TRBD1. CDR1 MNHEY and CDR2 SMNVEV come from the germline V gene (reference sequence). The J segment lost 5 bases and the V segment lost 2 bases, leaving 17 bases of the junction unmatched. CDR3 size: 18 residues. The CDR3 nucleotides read TGTGCCAGCAGTTTAGCTAGCCCGTCCGGGACAGATCAATATGGCTACACCTTC. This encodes CASSLASPSGTDQYGYTF.

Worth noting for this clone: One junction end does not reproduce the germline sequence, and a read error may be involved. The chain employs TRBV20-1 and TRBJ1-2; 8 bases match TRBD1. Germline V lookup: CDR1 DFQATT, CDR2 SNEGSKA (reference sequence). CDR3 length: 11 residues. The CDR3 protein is CSARGQARDLF. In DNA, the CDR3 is TGCAGTGCTAGGGGACAGGCCAGGGACCTCTTC.

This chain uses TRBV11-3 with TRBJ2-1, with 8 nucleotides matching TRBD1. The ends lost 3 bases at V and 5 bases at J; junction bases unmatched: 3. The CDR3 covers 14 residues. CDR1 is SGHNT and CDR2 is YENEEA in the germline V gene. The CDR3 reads CASSFGQGDNEQFF. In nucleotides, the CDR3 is TGTGCCAGCAGCTTTGGACAGGGAGACAATGAGCAGTTCTTC.

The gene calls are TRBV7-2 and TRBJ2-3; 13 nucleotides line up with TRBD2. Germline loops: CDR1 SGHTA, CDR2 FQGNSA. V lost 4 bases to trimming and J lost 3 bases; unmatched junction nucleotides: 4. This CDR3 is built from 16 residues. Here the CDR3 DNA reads TGTGCCAGCAGCTCAGGACTAGCGGGGGCAACAGATACGCAGTATTTT. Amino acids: CASSSGLAGATDTQYF.

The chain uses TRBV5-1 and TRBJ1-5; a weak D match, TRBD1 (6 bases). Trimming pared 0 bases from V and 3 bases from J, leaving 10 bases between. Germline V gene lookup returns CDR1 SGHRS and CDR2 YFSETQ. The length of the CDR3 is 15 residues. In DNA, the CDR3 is TGCGCCAGCAGCTTGGAGGGGGTCATCAATCAGCCCCAGCATTTT. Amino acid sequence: CASSLEGVINQPQHF.

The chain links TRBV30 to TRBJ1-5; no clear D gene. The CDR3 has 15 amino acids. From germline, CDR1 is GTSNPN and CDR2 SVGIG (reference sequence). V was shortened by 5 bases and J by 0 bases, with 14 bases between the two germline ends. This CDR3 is CAWGVGLNSNQPQHF. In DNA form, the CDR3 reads TGTGCCTGGGGCGTAGGACTTAATAGCAATCAGCCCCAGCATTTT.

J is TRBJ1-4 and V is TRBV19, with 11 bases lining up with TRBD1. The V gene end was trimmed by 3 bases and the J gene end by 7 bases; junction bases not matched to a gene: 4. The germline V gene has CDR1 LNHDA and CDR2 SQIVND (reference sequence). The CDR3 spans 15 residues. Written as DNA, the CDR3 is TGTGCCAGTAGTATGGGACAGGGGGTTCTTGAAAAACTGTTTTTT. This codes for CASSMGQGVLEKLFF. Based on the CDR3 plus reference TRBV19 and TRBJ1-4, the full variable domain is DGGITQSPKYLFRKEGQNVTLSCEQNLNHDAMYWYRQDPGQGLRLIYYSQIVNDFQKGDIAEGYSVSREKKESFPLTVTSAQKNPTAFYLCASSMGQGVLEKLFFGSGTQLSVL.